The clone carrying this T cell receptor (beta chain) was counted a few times. Its antigen is still unknown. This specimen comes from a study of T-cell reconstitution after alpha-beta-depleted transplantation in children. The V gene's germline CDR1 is SQVTM and CDR2 ANQGSEA. CDR3 size: 11 residues. V shed 3 bases and J shed 4 bases, with 7 bases lying between them. The study, taken as a whole, reports: The main origin of T-cell counts and diversity one year after transplant was newly produced T cells. Alpha-beta T cells present about two months after transplant were reported to originate from several hundred expanded graft clones.

The authors prepared the TCRbeta library with unique molecular identifiers. TCRdb fed the PCR reads into MiXCR, producing one record per CDR3 protein. Among under 400,000 distinct CDR3 sequences, around 25% were seen once, and the ten largest hold roughly 11%. The receptor was isolated from a male patient between 5 and 17 years old who had a stem cell transplant for acute lymphoblastic leukemia, so the T cells may come from the graft donor. The sample here was PBMCs, mostly from graft donor cells, taken 180 days after TCRalphabeta/CD19-depleted stem cell transplant. The chain employs TRBV29-1 and TRBJ2-7, with D possibly being TRBD2 (5 bases). This chain's CDR3 is CSVDEGYEQYF. Here the CDR3 DNA reads TGCAGCGTTGACGAGGGTTACGAGCAGTACTTC.